This is a list of T cell receptor beta chains from one sample in a study of shared clonotypes between healthy human individuals. This table comes from immunoSEQ multiplex PCR, and its TCRdb copy is limited to in-frame clones, with some not included. This table holds hundreds of thousands of clones, 95% found once. Sequencing used naive CD8+ T cells sorted from blood. Receptor source: a woman in her 30s in good health. Both conserved end residues are part of each CDR3. The D gene is left open where the match is weak. Expanded clones are given a class, and other clones once, few, many or no size at all.

J gene: TRBJ1-2
CDR3 length: 17
V gene: TRBV27
D gene: TRBD1
clone size: NA
CDR3 DNA: TGTGCCAGCAGTCCAAACCGGGACAGGGGGGACTATTATGGCTACACCTTC
CDR3 protein: CASSPNRDRGDYYGYTF

J gene: TRBJ2-6
CDR3 length: 19
V gene: TRBV7-9
D gene: TRBD1
clone size: NA
CDR3 DNA: TGTGCCAGCAGCTTAAGGGACAGGGATTATCCGTCTGGGGCCAACGTCCTGACTTTC
CDR3 protein: CASSLRDRDYPSGANVLTF

J gene: TRBJ2-1
CDR3 length: 15
V gene: TRBV4-2
D gene: TRBD1
clone size: NA
CDR3 DNA: TGTGCCAGCAGCACACAGGGGGACTCCTACAATGAGCAGTTCTTC
CDR3 protein: CASSTQGDSYNEQFF

J gene: TRBJ1-2
CDR3 length: 16
V gene: TRBV4-2
D gene: TRBD1
clone size: NA
CDR3 DNA: TGTGCCAGCAGCCAACCGGGGACAGGGACTAACTATGGCTACACCTTC
CDR3 protein: CASSQPGTGTNYGYTF

J gene: TRBJ1-5
CDR3 length: 16
V gene: TRBV19
D gene: NA
clone size: NA
CDR3 DNA: TGTGCCAGTAAGGCCAGGGGCGCGCATCGCAATCAGCCCCAGCATTTT
CDR3 protein: CASKARGAHRNQPQHF

J gene: TRBJ1-5
CDR3 length: 14
V gene: TRBV7-3
D gene: NA
clone size: NA
CDR3 DNA: TGTGCCAGCAGCTTAACACAGCCCAATCAGCCCCAGCATTTT
CDR3 protein: CASSLTQPNQPQHF

J gene: TRBJ2-7
CDR3 length: 15
V gene: TRBV7-2
D gene: NA
clone size: once
CDR3 DNA: TGTGCCAGCAGCTTTCGCCCGGGGGAGCCCTACGAGCAGTACTTC
CDR3 protein: CASSFRPGEPYEQYF

J gene: TRBJ1-2
CDR3 length: 15
V gene: TRBV28
D gene: NA
clone size: NA
CDR3 DNA: TGTGCCAGCAGCCGAGTGGGAACAGACTACTATGGCTACACCTTC
CDR3 protein: CASSRVGTDYYGYTF

J gene: TRBJ2-7
CDR3 length: 14
V gene: TRBV28
D gene: TRBD1
clone size: NA
CDR3 DNA: TGTGCCAGCAGTTCTTGGACAGGGGGGGACGAGCAGTACTTC
CDR3 protein: CASSSWTGGDEQYF

J gene: TRBJ2-7
CDR3 length: 10
V gene: TRBV10-2
D gene: NA
clone size: few
CDR3 DNA: TGCGCCAGCAGGGACTACGAGCAGTACTTC
CDR3 protein: CASRDYEQYF

J gene: TRBJ2-5
CDR3 length: 15
V gene: TRBV4-1
D gene: TRBD1
clone size: NA
CDR3 DNA: TGCGCCAGCAGCCTAGGACAGGGATGGGAAGAGACCCAGTACTTC
CDR3 protein: CASSLGQGWEETQYF

J gene: TRBJ2-1
CDR3 length: 14
V gene: TRBV14
D gene: TRBD2
clone size: NA
CDR3 DNA: TGTGCCAGCAGCCTGTACAAGGGAGGGAATGAGCAGTTCTTC
CDR3 protein: CASSLYKGGNEQFF

J gene: TRBJ1-5
CDR3 length: 15
V gene: TRBV6-5
D gene: NA
clone size: NA
CDR3 DNA: TGTGCCAGCAGTTGGGGAGGTGGTAGCAATCAGCCCCAGCATTTT
CDR3 protein: CASSWGGGSNQPQHF

J gene: TRBJ2-7
CDR3 length: 16
V gene: TRBV5-8
D gene: NA
clone size: NA
CDR3 DNA: TGTGCCAGCAGCTTGGCCGTTCGGCAGGGAAGATACGAGCAGTACTTC
CDR3 protein: CASSLAVRQGRYEQYF

J gene: TRBJ2-7
CDR3 length: 15
V gene: TRBV6-5
D gene: TRBD2
clone size: NA
CDR3 DNA: TGTGCCAGCAGTTATGGGACTAGCGGAACCTACGAGCAGTACTTC
CDR3 protein: CASSYGTSGTYEQYF

J gene: TRBJ2-7
CDR3 length: 11
V gene: TRBV27
D gene: NA
clone size: NA
CDR3 DNA: TGTGCCGCCGGGGACGCCCTGGAGCAGTACTTC
CDR3 protein: CAAGDALEQYF

J gene: TRBJ2-7
CDR3 length: 15
V gene: TRBV28
D gene: TRBD2
clone size: NA
CDR3 DNA: TGTGCCAGCAGTTTCCTAGCGGGGAGCTCCTACGAGCAGTACTTC
CDR3 protein: CASSFLAGSSYEQYF

J gene: TRBJ1-1
CDR3 length: 15
V gene: TRBV28
D gene: TRBD1
clone size: NA
CDR3 DNA: TGTGCCAGCAGCTCTCCCGGGACAGGGAACACTGAAGCTTTCTTT
CDR3 protein: CASSSPGTGNTEAFF

J gene: TRBJ2-7
CDR3 length: 15
V gene: TRBV29-1
D gene: NA
clone size: once
CDR3 DNA: TGCAGCGTCCTCGGCGGTAGGGGCGGCTCCTACGAGCAGTACTTC
CDR3 protein: CSVLGGRGGSYEQYF

J gene: TRBJ1-5
CDR3 length: 13
V gene: TRBV27
D gene: NA
clone size: NA
CDR3 DNA: TGTGCCAGCAGTTTATCAGGGGCTCAGCCCCAGCATTTT
CDR3 protein: CASSLSGAQPQHF

J gene: TRBJ2-7
CDR3 length: 14
V gene: TRBV5-6
D gene: NA
clone size: once
CDR3 DNA: TGTGCCAGCAGTAGTCCCCTAGCTCCCTACGAGCAGTACTTC
CDR3 protein: CASSSPLAPYEQYF

J gene: TRBJ2-7
CDR3 length: 16
V gene: TRBV2
D gene: NA
clone size: NA
CDR3 DNA: TGTGCCAGCAGTGAAGCGCTTGGCGGGACGTCCTACGAGCAGTACTTC
CDR3 protein: CASSEALGGTSYEQYF

J gene: TRBJ2-7
CDR3 length: 14
V gene: TRBV2
D gene: TRBD2
clone size: NA
CDR3 DNA: TGTGCCAGTCTCGGGACTAGCGGGAGGTACGAGCAGTACTTC
CDR3 protein: CASLGTSGRYEQYF

J gene: TRBJ2-2
CDR3 length: 15
V gene: TRBV7-8
D gene: NA
clone size: NA
CDR3 DNA: TGTGCCAGCAGCCAAAGGCCCGGGGACACCGGGGAGCTGTTTTTT
CDR3 protein: CASSQRPGDTGELFF

J gene: TRBJ2-7
CDR3 length: 16
V gene: TRBV6-1
D gene: NA
clone size: NA
CDR3 DNA: TGTGCCAGCAGTGAATACATTGGAGACAGGTCGGTCGAGCAGTACTTC
CDR3 protein: CASSEYIGDRSVEQYF

J gene: TRBJ1-4
CDR3 length: 14
V gene: TRBV23-1
D gene: NA
clone size: NA
CDR3 DNA: TGCGCCAGCCCCCCGGAGGGAACTAATGAAAAACTGTTTTTT
CDR3 protein: CASPPEGTNEKLFF

J gene: TRBJ2-1
CDR3 length: 15
V gene: TRBV28
D gene: NA
clone size: once
CDR3 DNA: TGTGCCAGCAGGAAACTGGGTCTTGGGGAGGATGAGCAGTTCTTC
CDR3 protein: CASRKLGLGEDEQFF

J gene: TRBJ2-2
CDR3 length: 12
V gene: TRBV7-3
D gene: NA
clone size: NA
CDR3 DNA: TGTGCCAGCAGCTTAACGCCCGGGGAGCTGTTTTTT
CDR3 protein: CASSLTPGELFF

J gene: TRBJ2-7
CDR3 length: 12
V gene: TRBV6-1
D gene: NA
clone size: NA
CDR3 DNA: TGTGCCAGCCGACCCCCCAGCTACGAGCAGTACTTC
CDR3 protein: CASRPPSYEQYF

J gene: TRBJ2-7
CDR3 length: 14
V gene: TRBV5-4
D gene: NA
clone size: once
CDR3 DNA: TGTGCCAGCAGGAACAGTTACAGCTCCTACGAGCAGTACTTC
CDR3 protein: CASRNSYSSYEQYF

J gene: TRBJ2-2
CDR3 length: 13
V gene: TRBV28
D gene: NA
clone size: NA
CDR3 DNA: TGTGCCAGCAGTTTTCGGGGCAACGGGGAGCTGTTTTTT
CDR3 protein: CASSFRGNGELFF

J gene: TRBJ2-7
CDR3 length: 16
V gene: TRBV6-5
D gene: TRBD2
clone size: NA
CDR3 DNA: TGTGCCAGCAGTTACTCGATAGCGGGAGGGACCTACGAGCAGTACTTC
CDR3 protein: CASSYSIAGGTYEQYF

J gene: TRBJ2-7
CDR3 length: 13
V gene: TRBV14
D gene: NA
clone size: NA
CDR3 DNA: TGTGCCAGCAGCAAAGGGTGGCGCTACGAGCAGTACTTC
CDR3 protein: CASSKGWRYEQYF

J gene: TRBJ2-4
CDR3 length: 21
V gene: TRBV28
D gene: TRBD2
clone size: NA
CDR3 DNA: TGTGCCAGCGGCTCCCACCCCGGACTAGCGGGAGTTGGGGTGGCCAAAAACATTCAGTACTTC
CDR3 protein: CASGSHPGLAGVGVAKNIQYF

J gene: TRBJ1-3
CDR3 length: 16
V gene: TRBV16
D gene: NA
clone size: NA
CDR3 DNA: TGTGCCAGCAGCCAAGGTGCTGGCAACTCTGGAAACACCATATATTTT
CDR3 protein: CASSQGAGNSGNTIYF